These 15 T cell receptor beta chains came from one sample sequenced in a study of blood T cell repertoires in COVID-19. Here immunoSEQ multiplex PCR was the method, and the copy in TCRdb shows in-frame clones only, minus some. The sample contains 200,000 to 300,000 clones, over 65% of which appear only once. The sample comprised peripheral blood. All receptors derive from a woman older than 75 with acute or convalescent COVID-19.

The chain has TRBV19 and TRBJ2-6; D uncertain. CDR1 and CDR2 from the germline V gene are LNHDA and SQIVND (reference sequence). The CDR3 is 16 amino acids. V gave up 9 bases and J gave up 0 bases, with 15 bases separating them. The CDR3 here is CASTTDGRSGANVLTF. The DNA for the CDR3 is TGTGCCAGCACCACAGACGGTCGCTCTGGGGCCAACGTCCTGACTTTC. The full variable domain, completed using reference TRBV19 and TRBJ2-6, is DGGITQSPKYLFRKEGQNVTLSCEQNLNHDAMYWYRQDPGQGLRLIYYSQIVNDFQKGDIAEGYSVSREKKESFPLTVTSAQKNPTAFYLCASTTDGRSGANVLTFGAGSRLTVL.

This clone was picked up one time. The chain recombines TRBV20-1 with TRBJ1-5, with D perhaps matching TRBD1 (5 bases). Between the trimmed V and J ends, which lost 3 bases and 3 bases, there was a span of 15 bases. CDR3 length equals 15 residues. Per germline, CDR1 DFQATT and CDR2 SNEGSKA (reference sequence). CDR3 region: CSASLEGRVNQPQHF. CDR3 DNA: TGCAGTGCTAGTCTAGAGGGGAGGGTCAATCAGCCCCAGCATTTT.

This clone turned up a few times. V gene TRBV19 combines with J gene TRBJ2-1; 11 bases map to TRBD1. The V gene end was trimmed by 5 bases and the J gene end by 8 bases; junction bases not matched to a gene: 8. Germline CDR1 reads LNHDA; CDR2 reads SQIVND (reference sequence). The length of the CDR3 is 15 residues. CDR3 coding DNA: TGTGCCAGTAGTTGGAGCCGGGACAGGGGGTATGAGCAGTTCTTC. It is translated as CASSWSRDRGYEQFF.

The genes are TRBV19 and TRBJ2-1; 9 bases fit TRBD2. The CDR3 is 15 amino acids. V shed 5 bases, J shed 3 bases, and the junction held 5 bases outside the gene matches. Germline CDR1 and CDR2: LNHDA and SQIVND (reference sequence). CDR3 in amino acids: CASSGALAGYNEQFF. Here the CDR3 DNA reads TGTGCCAGTAGTGGGGCACTAGCGGGCTACAATGAGCAGTTCTTC.

This chain links TRBV3-1 (or the pseudogene TRBV3-2) with TRBJ2-7, with TRBD1 matching over 8 bases. The CDR3 is made up of 17 amino acids. CDR1 and CDR2 (germline): LGHDT, YNNKEL (reference sequence). V lost 1 base and J lost 1; bases outside the gene matches: 9. The chain's CDR3 is CASSQAPAGTGSYEQYF. CDR3 nucleotides: TGTGCCAGCAGCCAAGCACCCGCTGGGACAGGTTCCTACGAGCAGTACTTC.

CDR3 sequence reads: CAWTPLAGPGEQFF. CDR3 DNA: TGTGCCTGGACCCCACTAGCGGGGCCGGGTGAGCAGTTCTTC. The J gene is TRBJ2-1, the V gene TRBV30, with 10 bases lining up with TRBD2. Unmatched junction bases numbered 9, after V lost 4 bases and J lost 9 bases. This CDR3 comprises 14 residues. The germline gives CDR1 GTSNPN, CDR2 SVGIG (reference sequence).

The rearrangement uses TRBV5-1 and TRBJ2-1; maybe TRBD2 (6 bases). From germline, CDR1 is SGHRS and CDR2 YFSETQ. This CDR3 is 15 amino acids long. Between the trimmed V and J ends, which lost 6 bases and 6 bases, there was a span of 19 bases. The CDR3 region has the DNA TGCGCCAGCACAGATAATACTATCGGGAGCAATGAGCAGTTCTTC. Amino acids: CASTDNTIGSNEQFF.

This clone came up a few times. The chain links TRBV3-1 (or the pseudogene TRBV3-2) to TRBJ2-7; 7 nucleotides line up with TRBD1. The germline V gene has CDR1 LGHDT and CDR2 YNNKEL (reference sequence). V lost 4 bases, J lost 0 bases, and 18 bases stayed unmatched. There are 19 residues in the CDR3. In DNA form, the CDR3 reads TGTGCCAGCAGCCGCCCGTTTGTTCCCGGGACAGCGCGCTCCTACGAGCAGTACTTC. Translated, it gives CASSRPFVPGTARSYEQYF.

In its sample, this clone was seen once. The chain recombines TRBV5-1 with TRBJ2-2, with 12 bases lining up with TRBD2. Unmatched junction bases numbered 7, after V lost 5 bases and J lost 5 bases. The CDR3 contains 16 residues. Germline assignment: CDR1 SGHRS and CDR2 YFSETQ. CDR3 amino acids: CASRLAGGKGTGELFF. The DNA of the CDR3 is TGCGCCAGCAGACTAGCGGGGGGAAAGGGGACCGGGGAGCTGTTTTTT.

The CDR3 DNA reads as TGTGCCACCTTCCAGGGGGGCGATACGCAGTATTTT. Translating gives CATFQGGDTQYF. The chain carries TRBV25-1 and TRBJ2-3; D perhaps matches TRBD1 (7 bases). Germline V gives CDR1 MGHDK, CDR2 SYGVNS. This CDR3 is built from 12 residues. Trimming took off 10 bases at V and 6 bases at J, with 14 bases between the two ends.

The J gene is TRBJ2-1, the V gene TRBV19; a possible D gene is TRBD2 (6 bases). The CDR3 spans 16 residues. CDR1 is LNHDA, CDR2 SQIVND, per germline (reference sequence). Trimming shortened V by 10 bases and J by 5 bases, and 24 bases separated the two germline ends. The CDR3 loop reads CATAGRISLLDNEQFF. CDR3 sequence (DNA): TGTGCCACCGCGGGGAGGATCTCTCTACTGGACAATGAGCAGTTCTTC. Filled out from reference TRBV19 and TRBJ2-1, the complete variable domain reads DGGITQSPKYLFRKEGQNVTLSCEQNLNHDAMYWYRQDPGQGLRLIYYSQIVNDFQKGDIAEGYSVSREKKESFPLTVTSAQKNPTAFYLCATAGRISLLDNEQFFGPGTRLTVL.

This chain joins TRBV3-1 (or the pseudogene TRBV3-2) and TRBJ2-4; 7 bases map to TRBD2. CDR3 length equals 16 residues. V lost 3 bases and J lost 3; bases outside the gene matches: 8. The germline V gene has CDR1 LGHDT and CDR2 YNNKEL (reference sequence). CDR3 coding DNA: TGTGCCAGCAGCCAGGCGGGGAGGGTGGACAAAAACATTCAGTACTTC. It translates to CASSQAGRVDKNIQYF.

The gene calls are TRBV29-1 and TRBJ2-3; D possibly corresponds to TRBD2 (6 bases). Germline CDR1 reads SQVTM; CDR2 reads ANQGSEA. The V and J ends lost 4 bases and 1 base respectively, with 15 bases between them. CDR3 length equals 15 residues. The CDR3 here is CSVAALSGGTDTQYF. The CDR3 coding sequence is TGCAGCGTTGCAGCCCTCTCGGGGGGCACAGATACGCAGTATTTT.

The rearrangement uses TRBV3-1 (or the pseudogene TRBV3-2) and TRBJ1-2; D not certain. Trimming left V 1 base short and J 2 bases short, with 8 bases between. The CDR3 is made up of 14 amino acids. In germline, CDR1 is LGHDT, CDR2 YNNKEL (reference sequence). CDR3 sequence: CASSQGRRNYGYTF. CDR3 nucleotides: TGTGCCAGCAGCCAAGGCAGGCGAAACTATGGCTACACCTTC.

This clone has a count of ten or more. The chain has TRBV7-9 and TRBJ1-1, with a tentative D call TRBD1 (6 bases). Germline V gene data show CDR1 as SEHNR and CDR2 as FQNEAQ (reference sequence). This CDR3 is built from 15 residues. Deletions cut 4 bases from V and 1 base from J, with 13 bases between. CDR3 nucleotides: TGTGCCAGCAGCTCAGGGGACACAACGAACACTGAAGCTTTCTTT. As protein: CASSSGDTTNTEAFF. Full variable domain (outside the CDR3, taken from reference TRBV7-9 and TRBJ1-1): DTGVSQNPRHKITKRGQNVTFRCDPISEHNRLYWYRQTLGQGPEFLTYFQNEAQLEKSRLLSDRFSAERPKGSFSTLEIQRTEQGDSAMYLCASSSGDTTNTEAFFGQGTRLTVV.